The 21 T cell receptor beta chains reported below all come from one sample, sequenced in a study of cytomegalovirus exposure and HLA in healthy donors. TCRdb's copy holds only in-frame clones and misses some; the assay was immunoSEQ multiplex PCR. The table lists 100,000 to 120,000 clones, roughly 87% of them singletons. Material: PBMCs. All receptors derive from a young woman in good health and CMV-seronegative.

V and J are TRBV6-4 and TRBJ1-5; TRBD1 matches 7 bases. V lost 4 bases to trimming and J lost 4 bases; unmatched junction nucleotides: 1. CDR3 length: 13 amino acids. Germline CDR1 is MRHNA and CDR2 is SNTAGT. In DNA, the CDR3 is TGTGCCAGCAGTGCAGGGGGGAATCAGCCCCAGCATTTT. This sequence encodes CASSAGGNQPQHF.

V gene TRBV28 combines with J gene TRBJ1-2; 7 bases agree with TRBD1. The CDR3 consists of 14 residues. V lost 6 bases and J lost 2; bases outside the gene matches: 6. CDR1 MDHEN and CDR2 SYDVKM come from the germline V gene. CDR3 sequence: CASRGGRRNYGYTF. Here the CDR3 DNA reads TGTGCCAGCAGAGGGGGCAGAAGAAACTATGGCTACACCTTC.

CDR3 sequence reads: CASSGGETQYF. CDR3 coding DNA: TGTGCCAGCAGCGGGGGGGAGACCCAGTACTTC. This chain joins TRBV25-1 and TRBJ2-5, with TRBD2 identical over 7 bases. The CDR3 loop spans 11 amino acids. CDR1 is MGHDK and CDR2 is SYGVNS in the germline V gene. The ends lost 6 bases at V and 5 bases at J; junction bases unmatched: 0. Full variable domain (outside the CDR3, taken from reference TRBV25-1 and TRBJ2-5): EADIYQTPRYLVIGTGKKITLECSQTMGHDKMYWYQQDPGMELHLIHYSYGVNSTEKGDLSSESTVSRIRTEHFPLTLESARPSHTSQYLCASSGGETQYFGPGTRLLVL.

This clone appeared a single time. This sequence joins TRBV11-2 and TRBJ2-5; TRBD1 agrees at 11 bases. V gave up 5 bases and J gave up 5 bases; unmatched junction bases: 7. Germline values: CDR1 SGHAT, CDR2 FQNNGV. The CDR3 is 15 residues long. The DNA for the CDR3 is TGTGCCAGCAGCCCGCGGACAGGGGGCAGGGAGACCCAGTACTTC. Translating gives CASSPRTGGRETQYF.

The chain joins TRBV7-2 to TRBJ1-4; D might be TRBD1 (6 bases). V was trimmed by 5 bases and J by 3 bases, leaving 13 bases between them. The CDR3 contains 15 residues. From germline, CDR1 is SGHTA and CDR2 FQGNSA. The DNA of the CDR3 is TGTGCCAGCAGCCCTAGGGGGTTAGCTAATGAAAAACTGTTTTTT. Translated: CASSPRGLANEKLFF.

The chain is built from TRBV19 and TRBJ1-2, with 7 bases lining up with TRBD1. Germline V gene lookup returns CDR1 LNHDA and CDR2 SQIVND (reference sequence). Trimming removed 7 bases from V and 5 bases from J; junction bases left unmatched: 4. CDR3 length equals 12 residues. The CDR3 DNA is TGTGCCAGTAAACAGGGGAATTATGGCTACACCTTC. It specifies CASKQGNYGYTF.

The table lists this clone with a count of one. The genes are TRBV2 and TRBJ2-3; 11 positions agree with TRBD2. This CDR3 is 18 amino acids long. With 4 bases clipped from V and 0 bases from J, the junction kept 9 bases outside the gene matches. Germline V lookup: CDR1 SNHLY, CDR2 FYNNEI. The CDR3 spells CASSALAGGGWSTDTQYF. CDR3 nucleotide sequence: TGTGCCAGCAGTGCGCTAGCGGGAGGAGGGTGGAGCACAGATACGCAGTATTTT.

V usage is TRBV6-5 and J usage is TRBJ2-2, with a tentative D call TRBD1 (5 bases). The CDR3 is made up of 15 amino acids. V shed 5 bases and J shed 1 base, with 11 bases lying between them. CDR1 is MNHEY and CDR2 is SVGAGI in the germline V gene. The CDR3 region has the DNA TGTGCCAGCAGTCCTCGACAGCTGAACACCGGGGAGCTGTTTTTT. Translated, it gives CASSPRQLNTGELFF.

The rearrangement joins TRBV29-1 to TRBJ1-3, with no clear D. Trimming took off 6 bases at V and 2 bases at J, with 14 bases between the two ends. This CDR3 is 14 amino acids long. Germline V lookup: CDR1 SQVTM, CDR2 ANQGSEA. CDR3 sequence (DNA): TGCAGCGTCGCAGAACAGTCCGCTGGAAACACCATATATTTT. Translation gives CSVAEQSAGNTIYF.

The chain combines TRBV7-3 with TRBJ1-6; 9 bases are shared with TRBD1. Germline loops: CDR1 SGHTA, CDR2 FQGTGA. There are 17 residues in the CDR3. V lost 1 base to trimming and J lost 10 bases; unmatched junction nucleotides: 11. Written as DNA, the CDR3 is TGTGCCAGCAGCTTAAGGGCCTGGGGACAGGGAGGATCACCCCTCCACTTT. Protein product: CASSLRAWGQGGSPLHF.

This chain joins TRBV7-9 and TRBJ2-7, with TRBD2 matching 7 bases. V lost 5 bases to trimming and J lost 0 bases; unmatched junction nucleotides: 16. The CDR3 has 18 residues. Germline V gene lookup returns CDR1 SEHNR and CDR2 FQNEAQ (reference sequence). The CDR3 DNA reads TGTGCCAGCAGCCTAACGCTCTTAGCGGGTACTAACTCCTACGAGCAGTACTTC. Translation: CASSLTLLAGTNSYEQYF.

The J gene is TRBJ2-7, the V gene TRBV1; TRBD2, the table's D call, was not compared with the DNA. TRBV1 is listed as a pseudogene. The CDR3 has 18 residues. The CDR3 region has the DNA TGCACCAGCAGCCCCCGTTTAGCGGGAGGCCCAACGACTTACGAGCAGTACTTC. Translating gives CTSSPRLAGGPTTYEQYF.

The chain has TRBV28 and TRBJ2-7; TRBD1 agrees at 12 bases. Germline values: CDR1 MDHEN, CDR2 SYDVKM. CDR3 length: 14 residues. V was pared by 6 bases and J by 4 bases, with 4 bases of the junction left unmatched. Here the CDR3 DNA reads TGTGCCAGCAGGGGGACAGGGGGCCTTTACGAGCAGTACTTC. Amino acids: CASRGTGGLYEQYF. The variable domain in full, completed from reference TRBV28 and TRBJ2-7, reads DVKVTQSSRYLVKRTGEKVFLECVQDMDHENMFWYRQDPGLGLRLIYFSYDVKMKEKGDIPEGYSVSREKKERFSLILESASTNQTSMYLCASRGTGGLYEQYFGPGTRLTVT.

The gene calls are TRBV19 and TRBJ1-5, with 8 bases fitting TRBD1. This CDR3 contains 14 residues. Losses at the gene ends were 7 bases for V and 2 bases for J; bases not matched to a gene: 4. CDR1 is LNHDA and CDR2 is SQIVND in the germline V gene (reference sequence). This CDR3 reads CASTDRGGNQPQHF. The CDR3 DNA is TGTGCCAGTACCGACAGGGGTGGCAATCAGCCCCAGCATTTT.

This clone was found once. The V call is TRBV9, the J call TRBJ1-4, with 10 positions matching TRBD1. The CDR3 is 19 amino acids. The J segment lost 0 bases and the V segment lost 4 bases, leaving 12 bases of the junction unmatched. Looked up from germline, CDR1 is SGDLS and CDR2 is YYNGEE. The CDR3 region is CASSTPGTGEDSTNEKLFF. As DNA, the CDR3 is TGTGCCAGCAGCACACCCGGGACAGGGGAGGACTCAACTAATGAAAAACTGTTTTTT.

This clone was counted a single time. The chain is built from TRBV18 and TRBJ2-7, with D maybe TRBD1 (5 bases). This CDR3 comprises 13 residues. V shed 1 base and J shed 3 bases, with 7 bases lying between them. Germline values: CDR1 KGHSH, CDR2 LQKENI. Written as DNA, the CDR3 is TGTGCCAGCTCACCACGCAGGGTCTACGAGCAGTACTTC. Protein product: CASSPRRVYEQYF.

The chain couples TRBV11-3 to TRBJ2-7, with 8 bases matching TRBD1. Per germline, CDR1 SGHNT and CDR2 YENEEA. This CDR3 spans 12 amino acids. After removal of 4 bases from V and 9 bases from J, the junction contained 5 bases not matched to a gene. The CDR3, as DNA: TGTGCCAGCAGCTCTCCTGGGACAGGGCAGTACTTC. Translating it yields CASSSPGTGQYF.

The chain uses TRBV6-1 and TRBJ2-7; D gene ambiguous. This CDR3 has 14 amino acids. Germline values: CDR1 MNHNS, CDR2 SASEGT. Between the trimmed V and J ends, which lost 4 bases and 2 bases, there was a span of 12 bases. DNA for the CDR3: TGTGCCAGCAGTGTGAGTACTTCCCCCTACGAGCAGTACTTC. Amino acids: CASSVSTSPYEQYF.

The chain carries TRBV19 and TRBJ1-4; the D is unclear. Deletions cut 1 base from V and 7 bases from J, with 10 bases between. Germline loops: CDR1 LNHDA, CDR2 SQIVND (reference sequence). The CDR3 runs 14 residues. The CDR3 region has the DNA TGTGCCAGTAGTATAGTTCGACCGGGTGAAAAACTGTTTTTT. As protein: CASSIVRPGEKLFF.

V gene TRBV6-5 combines with J gene TRBJ1-6, with 8 nucleotides matching TRBD1. Germline V gene lookup returns CDR1 MNHEY and CDR2 SVGAGI. The CDR3 runs 15 residues. Trimming cost V 6 bases and J 7 bases; bases outside gene matches: 8. This CDR3 is CASRGQGSANSPLHF. The CDR3 bases are TGTGCCAGCAGAGGACAGGGATCGGCGAATTCACCCCTCCACTTT.

V is TRBV14 and J is TRBJ2-1; D may be TRBD1 (5 bases). Germline-derived CDR1 and CDR2 are SGHDN and FVKESK. CDR3 size: 16 residues. V dropped 4 bases and J dropped 6 bases, with 19 bases sitting between them. For the CDR3, the DNA is TGTGCCAGCAGCCGCTACGAAAGCAGGGTAGGCAATGAGCAGTTCTTC. It codes for CASSRYESRVGNEQFF.